This T cell receptor beta chain was identified during a study of cytomegalovirus exposure and HLA in healthy donors. Study conclusions and caveats: More clonal expansion characterized HLA-associated TCR beta chains than equally common others in a later analysis.

This clone was found a few times. As yet, its antigen is unknown. The CDR3 runs to 14 residues. The trim removed 6 bases at V and 3 bases at J, leaving 6 bases unmatched. Germline assignment: CDR1 MNHEY and CDR2 SMNVEV (reference sequence). PCR primers comprised 60 Vbeta and 13 Jbeta primers. TCRdb keeps only in-frame clones here, not all; method: immunoSEQ multiplex PCR. The data contain about 120,000 clones, 60% to 85% of them singletons. This chain uses TRBV27 with TRBJ1-2, with 8 bases lining up with TRBD1. Sequenced material: PBMCs. The sequence came from a woman aged 40 to 49 in good health and CMV-seropositive. The CDR3 protein is CASRRTGSYYGYTF. In nucleotides, the CDR3 is TGTGCCAGCAGAAGGACAGGGAGCTACTATGGCTACACCTTC.